These T cell receptor beta chains were read from a single sample in a study of CD8 T cells in Susac syndrome. TCRdb re-derived calls from the immunoSEQ multiplex PCR reads in MiXCR, one entry per CDR3 protein. There are under 150,000 distinct CDR3 sequences in the sample; around 95% occur only once, and 0.065% to 0.095% lies in the top ten. The specimen sequenced was CD4+ T cells from PBMCs. These receptors all come from a human donor with Susac syndrome. CDR3s include the opening cysteine and the closing phenylalanine or tryptophan. D genes are given only for firm matches. The listing skips clone size in some rows; elsewhere it reads once, few, many or a size class.

clone size | J gene | V gene | D gene | CDR3 DNA | CDR3 protein
- | TRBJ2-3 | TRBV27 | - | TGTGCCAGCAGTCCCGTAATCACAGATACGCAGTATTTT | CASSPVITDTQYF
- | TRBJ1-1 | TRBV6-5 | - | TGTGCCAGCAGTTACACAGGGACCACTGAAGCTTTCTTT | CASSYTGTTEAFF
- | TRBJ2-2 | TRBV5-1 | - | TGCGCCAGCAGCTTGAGGACAGACACCGGGGAGCTGTTTTTT | CASSLRTDTGELFF
- | TRBJ2-1 | TRBV20-1 | - | TGCAGTGCTAGTTCATGGGAGAAGTCGTACAATGAGCAGTTCTTC | CSASSWEKSYNEQFF
- | TRBJ1-2 | TRBV12-3/TRBV12-4 | - | TGTGCCAGCAGTTCAGGGTATGGCTACACCTTC | CASSSGYGYTF
- | TRBJ2-7 | TRBV13 | TRBD2 | TGTGCCAGCAGCCGATCCACTAGCGGGAGGGCCGACGGGCAGTACTTC | CASSRSTSGRADGQYF
- | TRBJ1-2 | TRBV29-1 | - | TGCAGCGTTGAAGGGGGCCTAACCTTCTATGGCTACACCTTC | CSVEGGLTFYGYTF
- | TRBJ1-2 | TRBV15 | - | TGTGCCACCAGCAGAGATTTAGGGGGGTTGGGTGGCTACACCTTC | CATSRDLGGLGGYTF
- | TRBJ2-7 | TRBV12-3/TRBV12-4 | - | TGTGCCAGCACTTTTACGACCGTTTCCCGCGAGCAGTACTTC | CASTFTTVSREQYF
- | TRBJ2-5 | TRBV12-3/TRBV12-4 | TRBD2 | TGTGCCAGCAGCAACAGGGGCAGCGGGGGGGTTCGTCAGACCCAGTACTTC | CASSNRGSGGVRQTQYF
- | TRBJ2-1 | TRBV28 | TRBD1 | TGTGCCAGCAGTTCCACCGGGACAGGGGGCGTTTACAATGAGCAGTTCTTC | CASSSTGTGGVYNEQFF
- | TRBJ1-2 | TRBV5-1 | - | TGCGCCAGCAGCTCCCACGGGACATTTGGCTACACCTTC | CASSSHGTFGYTF
once | TRBJ2-2 | TRBV4-2 | TRBD2 | TGTGCCAGCAGCCATAGCGGGGGGGCCACCGGGGAGCTGTTTTTT | CASSHSGGATGELFF
- | TRBJ1-2 | TRBV28 | - | TGTGCCAGCAGTTCCACGGACAATAGAGGCGGCTACACCTTC | CASSSTDNRGGYTF
- | TRBJ2-7 | TRBV10-3 | - | TGTGCCAGCAGGGAGTACTACGAGCAGTACTTC | CASREYYEQYF
- | TRBJ2-7 | TRBV20-1 | - | TGCAGTGCTAGGACGTCCGGCTACGAGCAGTACTTC | CSARTSGYEQYF